These T cell receptor beta chains were read from a single sample in a study of response to subunit inactivated influenza vaccine. Each CDR3 protein is one row after TCRdb ran MiXCR on the RT-PCR reads. The sample includes hundreds of thousands of distinct CDR3 sequences, 9% to 15% seen only once; the top ten take approximately 8.4%. The input for sequencing was non-naive T cells sorted from PBMCs, taken 14 days before vaccination. Every receptor here comes from a man aged 50 to 60 who received an inactivated influenza vaccine. CDR3s include the opening cysteine and the closing phenylalanine or tryptophan. A D gene is named only where the DNA matches it firmly. Clone size is shown for a subset of rows, as once, few, many or a class of expanded clone.

j_call,v_call,clone_size,d_call,cdr3_nt,cdr3_aa
TRBJ2-4,TRBV6-1,-,TRBD1,TGTGCCAGCAGAGTGACAGGGGTAGGGAACATTCAGTACTTC,CASRVTGVGNIQYF
TRBJ1-1,TRBV20-1,few,-,TGCAGTGCTAGAGATCCAAAGGTGGTAACTGAAGCTTTCTTT,CSARDPKVVTEAFF
TRBJ2-7,TRBV7-6,few,TRBD1,TGTGCCAGCAGCGCGGACAGGGAACCCTACGAGCAGTACTTC,CASSADREPYEQYF
TRBJ2-1,TRBV3-1,many,TRBD1,TGTGCCAGCAGCCAAGATTGGACAGGGTATGGCAATGAGCAGTTCTTC,CASSQDWTGYGNEQFF
TRBJ2-2,TRBV2,-,TRBD1,TGTGCCAGCAGTGAATCGGGACAGGGGCTTGGCGGGGAGCTGTTTTTT,CASSESGQGLGGELFF
TRBJ2-3,TRBV20-1,-,-,TGCAGTGCTAGAGAGCACTCCACAGGTACGCAGTATTTT,CSAREHSTGTQYF
TRBJ2-6,TRBV5-1,-,-,TGCGCCAGCAGCTTTACACCCGGCTCTGGGGCCAACGTCCTGACTTTC,CASSFTPGSGANVLTF
TRBJ2-7,TRBV3-1,-,TRBD2,TGTGCCAGCAGCGAAGTAGCGGGAGCTCAGTACGAGCAGTACTTC,CASSEVAGAQYEQYF
TRBJ2-5,TRBV24-1,many,-,TGTGCCTCCCCTGACTGCCCTCAAGAGACCCAGTACTTC,CASPDCPQETQYF
TRBJ1-1,TRBV28,-,-,TGTGCCAGCAGTTTGTGGGACCCGAACACTGAAGCTTTCTTT,CASSLWDPNTEAFF
TRBJ2-7,TRBV3-1,-,TRBD1,TGTGCCAGCAGCCAAACAGGGGTAACCTACGAGCAGTACTTC,CASSQTGVTYEQYF
TRBJ2-7,TRBV6-1,few,-,TGTGCCAGCACCTCGGACGGGGCCTACGAGCAGTACTTC,CASTSDGAYEQYF
TRBJ2-5,TRBV12-3/TRBV12-4,-,TRBD1,TGTGCCCGCAGTTTGATCTCGTCTGGTGGGACAGGAAGAGAGACCCAGTACTTC,CARSLISSGGTGRETQYF
TRBJ1-1,TRBV24-1,-,TRBD1,TGTGCCACCACCCCTACGACAGGGGTCACTGAAGCTTTCTTT,CATTPTTGVTEAFF
TRBJ2-7,TRBV4-1,-,-,TGCGCCAGCAGCCAAGAGAGGGGGGCCGGTTACGAGCAGTACTTC,CASSQERGAGYEQYF
TRBJ2-7,TRBV4-2,-,-,TGTGCCAGCAGCCAACTAGGGGTTTTGAACGAGCAGTACTTC,CASSQLGVLNEQYF